The entry that follows covers one T cell receptor (beta chain) sequence. Its specific antigen is unknown. No quality values exist for individual bases; no much larger clone is one base distant. Library preparation used PCR. The instrument given in TCRdb is Illumina HiSeq 4000. The TCR beta-chain CDR3 region of each patient was profiled by high-throughput sequencing. The study's processing was this. The researchers built a classifier to tell apart papillary thyroid cancer patients with distant metastasis, based on CDR3 differences among clinicopathological groups. The Shannon index was used to assess repertoire diversity, and the Morisita-Horn index was used to assess tumor-blood repertoire similarity. Clones were called with MiXCR by TCRdb after fastp trimmed the public reads at Q25, and only in-frame beta chains were retained. None of the V and J calls come from the authors' own analysis; TCRdb made them. The sample includes over 20,000 clones, with roughly 27% observed a single time. 13% to 15% of the sample goes to the ten largest clones.

No patient had received any treatment before thyroid surgery. Using T-cell receptor beta sequencing, the study looked back at clinical samples from patients collected from the early 2010s to the late 2010s. This sample is part of a study of metastatic and nonmetastatic thyroid tumors (dated by TCRdb to 2018 to 2021). For context, the study as a whole: Repertoires from peripheral blood and from tumor or nodule tissue samples of malignant and benign thyroid patients were compared. The research as a whole found: In both blood and tumor samples, TCR beta diversity was reported to be significantly higher in malignant tumors than in benign nodules.

Sample: tumor tissue. The TCR sequence derives from a male donor with papillary thyroid cancer or a benign thyroid nodule (not recorded which). Some clones in this sample may be carry-over from other donors' samples.

The CDR3 reads as follows: CASSLYFSGLAGAGPRGETQYF. The DNA sequence is TGTGCCAGCAGTTTATACTTCTCGGGACTAGCGGGAGCCGGCCCCCGCGGAGAGACCCAGTACTTC. The receptor chain draws on TRBV28 and TRBJ2-5; the junction holds 14 bases that match TRBD2. Counted from cysteine to phenylalanine, this CDR3 has 22 amino acids. Left in the record is the CDR3 DNA by itself, 66 bases read in frame from the first base. Germline trimming: 1 base from V, 4 bases from J; junction bases outside gene matches: 20. The germline V gene sets CDR1 to MDHEN and CDR2 to SYDVKM.